The 5 T cell receptor beta chains given below trace back to one sample, sequenced in a study of CXCR3-negative and CXCR3-positive naive CD8 T cells. These receptors have no known antigen. General study points: When CXCR3-positive naive cells were set against CXCR3-negative naive cells, the former had more hydrophobic TRB CDR3s.

TRB cDNA libraries were made by UMI-labeled 5' RACE. Reprocessing the 5' RACE reads, TCRdb reports a single entry for every CDR3 protein and omits DNA. The sample holds under 150,000 distinct CDR3 sequences. The sequenced sample consisted of naive CXCR3+ CD8+ T cells from blood. This sample's subset: CD45RO-CCR7+CD27+CD95- naive CD8+ T cells expressing CXCR3 (TNR3+). Source of these receptors: a human donor in good health. Some clones in this sample may be carry-over from other donors' samples.

This CDR3 is CSVRQGAYEQYF. The V and J genes are TRBV29-1 and TRBJ2-7; TCRdb's D call, TRBD1, is unchecked because there is no DNA. The CDR3 is 12 residues long. Germline V gene data show CDR1 as SQVTM and CDR2 as ANQGSEA.

This sequence joins TRBV27 and TRBJ2-7; TCRdb selects TRBD1, and the lack of DNA leaves this call unchecked. This CDR3 comprises 14 residues. Looked up from germline, CDR1 is MNHEY and CDR2 is SMNVEV (reference sequence). This chain's CDR3 is CASSYGTGGDEQYF.

V and J are TRBV12-3 or TRBV12-4 and TRBJ2-1; the D call of TRBD2 rests on TCRdb alone, since no DNA is present to check it. This CDR3 region has 16 residues. CDR3 amino acids: CASSPLQARSYNEQFF.

The gene calls are TRBV6-5 and TRBJ2-1; there is no DNA to check the TCRdb D call of TRBD1. The CDR3 has 15 amino acids. Germline CDR1 is MNHEY and CDR2 is SVGAGI. CDR3 sequence: CASSSGEPFDNEQFF.

The J gene is TRBJ2-7, the V gene TRBV9; there is no DNA to check the TCRdb D call of TRBD2. Per germline, CDR1 SGDLS and CDR2 YYNGEE. CDR3 length: 16 residues. CDR3 sequence: CASSLQAGGGSYEQYF.